These T cell receptor beta chains were read from a single sample in a study of T cell repertoires in cytomegalovirus infection. One entry per CDR3 protein results from TCRdb running MiXCR on the reads. Found here are hundreds of thousands of distinct CDR3 sequences, roughly 36% of them singletons; the top ten hold 18%. These receptors have no identified antigens. The input for sequencing was cultured PBMCs, taken from culture after CMV antigen stimulation. Receptors were obtained from a human donor in good health (CMV status not recorded). Some clones in this sample may be carry-over from other donors' samples. The CDR3 runs from the conserved cysteine through the conserved F or W. A D gene is named only where the DNA matches it firmly. Size values are once, few and many counts, or a class for expanded clones, and some rows have none.

>TRBJ2-3|.|TRBV19|.
TGTGCCAGTAGTTCTTCTCGGAATACGCAGTATTTT
CASSSSRNTQYF
>TRBJ2-7|.|TRBV7-2|many
TGTGCCAGCAGCCAGAGGGGAGGAAGATACTACGAGCAGTACTTC
CASSQRGGRYYEQYF
>TRBJ2-7|.|TRBV5-5|.
TGTGCCAGCAGTAGCAGGGGCGTCTCCTACGAGCAGTACTTC
CASSSRGVSYEQYF
>TRBJ2-5|.|TRBV7-9|few
TGTGCCAGCAGCCCTTTTGGGGGGGGCTGGAAGACCCAGTACTTC
CASSPFGGGWKTQYF
>TRBJ1-1|.|TRBV29-1|few
TGCAGCGTCACGGGACGGATGAACACTGAAGCTTTCTTT
CSVTGRMNTEAFF
>TRBJ2-2|TRBD1|TRBV7-4|.
TGTGCCAGCAGCTTATGGGACAGGAACACCGGGGAGCTGTTTTTT
CASSLWDRNTGELFF
>TRBJ2-1|TRBD1|TRBV6-6|few
TGTGCCAGCAGTTACAAAAGGGGGCGGAATGAGCAGTTCTTC
CASSYKRGRNEQFF
>TRBJ2-1|TRBD2|TRBV20-1|few
TGCAGTGCTAGAGGGGGACTAGCACGCAATGAGCAGTTCTTC
CSARGGLARNEQFF
>TRBJ2-7|.|TRBV7-8|many
TGTGCCAGCAGCTTAAACGGCTACGAGCAGTACTTC
CASSLNGYEQYF
>TRBJ2-3|TRBD2|TRBV11-2|medium-sized
TGTGCCAGCAGCCTAGGGAGCGGGGGCACAGATACGCAGTATTTT
CASSLGSGGTDTQYF
>TRBJ2-5|.|TRBV7-2|.
TGTGCCAGCAGAGTATCGGATGGGGAGACCCAGTCCTTC
CASRVSDGETQSF
>TRBJ2-1|TRBD2|TRBV4-3|few
TGCGCCAGCAGCCAAGCGCTACTAGCGGGAGGGGGCAATGAGCAGTTCTTC
CASSQALLAGGGNEQFF
>TRBJ1-6|.|TRBV20-1|few
TGCAGTGCTAGAGTCTTGGATACCCGACCCCTCCACTTT
CSARVLDTRPLHF
>TRBJ2-5|TRBD2|TRBV7-2|few
TGTGCCAGCAGCTCCGGAAGCGGGAGCGGAGAGACCCAGTACTTC
CASSSGSGSGETQYF
>TRBJ2-2|.|TRBV4-1|few
TGTGCCAGCAGCCAAACCCGGACAACGCGTACCACCGGGGAGCTGTTTTTT
CASSQTRTTRTTGELFF
>TRBJ2-1|.|TRBV6-2/TRBV6-3|.
TGTGCCAGCAGTCCGCAGTATGAGCAGTTCTTC
CASSPQYEQFF
>TRBJ2-1|.|TRBV28|.
TGTGCCAGCCTACGACGACAGCTTACCTACAATGAGCAGTTCTTC
CASLRRQLTYNEQFF
>TRBJ2-1|.|TRBV15|.
TGTGCCACCAGCAGGCAGCTGGGTGGAAATGAGCAGTTCTTC
CATSRQLGGNEQFF
>TRBJ2-7|.|TRBV18|.
TGTGCCAGCTCACCAGGAGGGACTGCAAGCTCCTACGAGCAGTACTTC
CASSPGGTASSYEQYF
>TRBJ1-2|.|TRBV5-1|few
TGCGCCAGCAGCTTGGTCCGGGACCCTCCCTATGGCTACACCTTC
CASSLVRDPPYGYTF
>TRBJ2-3|.|TRBV12-3/TRBV12-4|.
TGTGCCAGCAGTTTAGAGGGCCCTACGGCGCAGTATTTT
CASSLEGPTAQYF
>TRBJ2-5|.|TRBV6-6|few
TGTGCCAGCAGTTACTCCACTCTGGAGACCCAGTACTTC
CASSYSTLETQYF
>TRBJ2-5|.|TRBV12-3/TRBV12-4|few
TGTGCCAGCAGTTTCCTTCTCGGTCCGACCAGAACCCAAGAGACCCAGTACTTC
CASSFLLGPTRTQETQYF
>TRBJ2-5|.|TRBV28|few
TGTGCCAGCAGTTCGCCCCCCGGCGGAAAAGAGACCCAGTACTTC
CASSSPPGGKETQYF
>TRBJ2-5|.|TRBV6-1|.
TGTGCCAGCAGCGACCCTTTTAGGGAGACCCAGTACTTC
CASSDPFRETQYF
>TRBJ2-2|TRBD2|TRBV6-2/TRBV6-3|.
TGTGCCAGCAGTAGGACTAGCTTCACCGGGGAGCTGTTTTTT
CASSRTSFTGELFF
>TRBJ2-2|.|TRBV20-1|.
TGCAGTGCGTGGGATCAAAACACCGGGGAGCTGTTTTTT
CSAWDQNTGELFF
>TRBJ1-6|.|TRBV15|.
TGTGCCACCAGACCTTCGAGCGGAAGCTCCTATAATTCACCCCTCCACTTT
CATRPSSGSSYNSPLHF
>TRBJ1-5|.|TRBV19|few
TGTGCCTCCTTGGGACGGTATAGCAATCAGCCCCAGCATTTT
CASLGRYSNQPQHF
>TRBJ2-7|.|TRBV6-2/TRBV6-3|few
TGTGCCAGCAGAGATTCGTTGCGCGACGAGCAGTACTTC
CASRDSLRDEQYF
>TRBJ2-7|.|TRBV7-9|few
TGTGCCAGCAGCTCGGATCACTACGAGCAGTACTTC
CASSSDHYEQYF
>TRBJ2-1|TRBD1|TRBV15|.
TGTGCCACCAGCAGAGCCCACGGGACAGGCTCCTACAATGAGCAGTTCTTC
CATSRAHGTGSYNEQFF
>TRBJ2-7|.|TRBV12-5|.
TGTGCTAGTGGTCCTTTATCCGGGACGAACTTC
CASGPLSGTNF
>TRBJ2-7|.|TRBV5-1|once
TGCGCCAGCAGTAGGGGGGGACCCTCCTACGAGCAGTACTTC
CASSRGGPSYEQYF
>TRBJ2-7|.|TRBV7-6|.
TGTGCCAGCAGCTCCTCCAGAAAAGACCGGTACGAGCAGTACTTC
CASSSSRKDRYEQYF
>TRBJ2-7|.|TRBV4-1|few
TGCGCCAGCAGCCTTACCGCGGGCGGTTGGACCTACGAGCAGTACTTC
CASSLTAGGWTYEQYF
>TRBJ1-2|TRBD1|TRBV7-2|many
TGTGCCAGCAGCTCCCGACAGGGGAACTATGGCTACACCTTC
CASSSRQGNYGYTF
>TRBJ2-4|.|TRBV7-4|.
TGTGCCAGCAGTATGGGACCCAAAAACATTCAGTACTTC
CASSMGPKNIQYF
>TRBJ1-1|.|TRBV5-6|.
TGTGCCAGCAGCTTGGTAACCTCTGAAGCTTTCTTT
CASSLVTSEAFF
>TRBJ1-1|.|TRBV19|.
TGTGCCAGTAGTGATCTGGGGTCGGGAACTGAAGCTTTCTTT
CASSDLGSGTEAFF
>TRBJ2-1|TRBD2|TRBV7-2|few
TGTGCCAGCAGCTCCACCGCGGGAGTTTTCAGTGAGCAGTTCTTC
CASSSTAGVFSEQFF
>TRBJ2-7|TRBD2|TRBV4-2|few
TGTGCCAGCAGCCAAGATCCGGGAGGGGGATACGAGCAGTACTTC
CASSQDPGGGYEQYF
>TRBJ1-5|.|TRBV4-1|few
TGCGCCAGCAGCCAAGATCGGGGGCCCCAGCATTTT
CASSQDRGPQHF
>TRBJ1-1|TRBD1|TRBV7-8|many
TGTGCCAGCAGCTCGCCGCGCTCGACAGGGCCGAACACTGAAGCTTTCTTT
CASSSPRSTGPNTEAFF
>TRBJ2-7|.|TRBV7-8|.
TGTGCCAGCAGCGTCCAGGGGAGCTCCTACGAGCAGTACTTC
CASSVQGSSYEQYF
>TRBJ1-1|.|TRBV7-2|many
TGTGCCAGCAGCCCGACTCGAGAGGACACTGAAGCTTTCTTT
CASSPTREDTEAFF
>TRBJ2-5|.|TRBV7-2|many
TGTGCCAGCAGCTTAGCCGAGGGAAAGGGGACCCAGTACTTC
CASSLAEGKGTQYF
>TRBJ1-1|TRBD1|TRBV6-5|.
TGTGCCGTTTGGGACAGGGCTGGCACTGAAGCTTTCTTT
CAVWDRAGTEAFF
>TRBJ2-1|TRBD2|TRBV19|.
TGTGCCAGTACCGACTGGGCGGGAGGGCCATACAATGAGCAGTTCTTC
CASTDWAGGPYNEQFF
>TRBJ1-5|.|TRBV2|.
TGTGCCAGCAGTGAGTCTCGACAGAGGGATCAGCCCCAGCATTTT
CASSESRQRDQPQHF
>TRBJ1-5|.|TRBV12-3/TRBV12-4|few
TGTGCCAGCAGTTTAGCTGGGGGGCGCAATCAGCCCCAGCATTTT
CASSLAGGRNQPQHF
>TRBJ2-5|.|TRBV2|few
TGTGCCAGCAGGAAGGACGGCTCGGAGACCCAGTACTTC
CASRKDGSETQYF
>TRBJ2-7|.|TRBV7-2|.
TGTGCCAGCAACAATCCCCCCCTTACGGGAACCTACGAGCAGTACTTC
CASNNPPLTGTYEQYF
>TRBJ1-1|.|TRBV7-2|many
TGTGCCAGCAGCTTATTCCAGGAGTACGCTGAAGCTTTCTTT
CASSLFQEYAEAFF